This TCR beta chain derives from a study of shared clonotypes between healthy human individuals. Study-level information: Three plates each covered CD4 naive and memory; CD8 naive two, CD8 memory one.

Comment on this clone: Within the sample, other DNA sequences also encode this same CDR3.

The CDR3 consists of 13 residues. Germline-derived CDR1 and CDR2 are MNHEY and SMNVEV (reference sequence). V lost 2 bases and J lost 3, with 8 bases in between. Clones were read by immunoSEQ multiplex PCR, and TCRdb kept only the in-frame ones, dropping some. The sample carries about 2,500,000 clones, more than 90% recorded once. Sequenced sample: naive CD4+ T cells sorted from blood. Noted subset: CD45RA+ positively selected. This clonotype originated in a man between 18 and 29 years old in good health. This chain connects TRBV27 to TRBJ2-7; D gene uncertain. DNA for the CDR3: TGTGCCAGCAGTTTAGGGCAGATCTACGAGCAGTACTTC. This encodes CASSLGQIYEQYF.